The 32 T cell receptor beta chains given below trace back to one sample, sequenced in a study of blood T cell repertoires in COVID-19 (dated by TCRdb to 2018 to 2020). Library preparation employed the immunoSEQ multiplex PCR assay. TCRdb mirrors the immuneACCESS table, restricted to in-frame sequences. Some clones are absent from its copies; in checked studies, under half trace to an unresolved V gene, and the reason for the others is unknown. This sample comprises fewer than 150,000 clones, 70% to 85% of them detected only once. The top ten clones comprise roughly 2.5% of the sample. The sample was peripheral blood. The receptor source for this set is a man aged 50-60 years with acute or convalescent COVID-19.

This clone was seen more than once but under ten times. The chain uses TRBV7-8 and TRBJ2-7, with a tentative D call TRBD2 (6 bases). The CDR3 sequence is 17 residues long. The germline V gene has CDR1 SGHVS and CDR2 FQNEAQ. V shed 2 bases and J shed 4 bases, with 21 bases lying between them. In DNA form, the CDR3 reads TGTGCCAGCAGCTTAAAGCCCGGAGCGGGCCTCGGATACGAGCAGTACTTC. Translating it yields CASSLKPGAGLGYEQYF.

This clone was detected many times. The CDR3 coding sequence is TGTGCCAGCAGTGATACAGGACAGGGGGCTAGACAGCCCCAGCATTTT. This codes for CASSDTGQGARQPQHF. The chain joins TRBV2 to TRBJ1-5; TRBD1 agrees at 11 bases. Trimming cost V 3 bases and J 7 bases; bases outside gene matches: 8. This CDR3 is built from 16 residues. Germline V lookup: CDR1 SNHLY, CDR2 FYNNEI. Using reference TRBV2 and TRBJ1-5 for the parts outside the CDR3, the full variable domain is EPEVTQTPSHQVTQMGQEVILRCVPISNHLYFYWYRQILGQKVEFLVSFYNNEISEKSEIFDDQFSVERPDGSNFTLKIRSTKLEDSAMYFCASSDTGQGARQPQHFGDGTRLSIL.

The CDR3 nucleotides are TGCGCCAGCAGCCAAGGAGCCCCTCGACAGCGAAATTCACCCCTCCACTTT. Translated: CASSQGAPRQRNSPLHF. This chain uses TRBV4-1 with TRBJ1-6; a weak D match, TRBD1 (5 bases). CDR1 is MGHRA and CDR2 is YSYEKL in the germline V gene. The CDR3 runs 17 residues. With 1 base removed from V and 7 bases from J, the gap between germline ends came to 17 bases.

This clone was observed a handful of times. The chain carries TRBV7-3 and TRBJ1-1; 12 bases align to TRBD1. This CDR3 spans 16 amino acids. The germline V gene has CDR1 SGHTA and CDR2 FQGTGA. Germline trimming cut 1 base from V and 6 bases from J; bases unmatched to any gene: 6. Written as DNA, the CDR3 is TGTGCCAGCAGCTTAAATCCGGGACAGGGGGCGTCTGAAGCTTTCTTT. Its protein is CASSLNPGQGASEAFF.

The J gene is TRBJ1-5, the V gene TRBV2, with 7 nucleotides matching TRBD1. The CDR3 has 16 amino acids. The germline gives CDR1 SNHLY, CDR2 FYNNEI. The ends lost 7 bases at V and 1 base at J; junction bases unmatched: 10. The CDR3 loop is CASTLEGAWSNQPQHF. CDR3 nucleotide sequence: TGTGCCAGCACCTTGGAGGGGGCATGGAGCAATCAGCCCCAGCATTTT.

The chain recombines TRBV5-1 with TRBJ2-2, with D maybe TRBD1 (6 bases). The germline V gene encodes CDR1 SGHRS and CDR2 YFSETQ. This CDR3 spans 19 amino acids. V lost 7 bases, J lost 5 bases, and 30 bases lay in between. The CDR3 here is CASSGLRITGKMSTGELFF. The DNA of the CDR3 is TGCGCCAGCTCCGGCTTAAGGATCACAGGGAAAATGTCAACCGGGGAGCTGTTTTTT.

The chain carries TRBV25-1 and TRBJ1-6; no clear D gene. The germline V gene has CDR1 MGHDK and CDR2 SYGVNS. The CDR3 loop spans 13 amino acids. V was clipped by 5 bases and J by 8 bases, with 10 bases between them. CDR3 in amino acids: CASSPRSDSPLHF. In nucleotides, the CDR3 is TGTGCCAGCAGTCCCAGAAGCGATTCACCCCTCCACTTT.

This clone was seen a few times. This chain uses TRBV7-3 with TRBJ2-1; D call uncertain. V was clipped by 2 bases and J by 7 bases, with 6 bases between them. The CDR3 has 12 amino acids. Germline V CDR1 and CDR2: SGHTA, FQGTGA. CDR3 loop: CASSLGSNEQFF. In nucleotides, the CDR3 is TGTGCCAGCAGCTTAGGCTCGAATGAGCAGTTCTTC.

The chain links TRBV19 to TRBJ2-7, with 12 bases lining up with TRBD1. V dropped 5 bases and J dropped 6; count of bases not matched to a gene: 2. This CDR3 comprises 13 residues. Per germline, CDR1 LNHDA and CDR2 SQIVND (reference sequence). CDR3 protein: CASSGTGGLEQYF. The CDR3 DNA reads as TGTGCCAGTAGTGGGACAGGGGGCCTCGAGCAGTACTTC.

The chain recombines TRBV11-3 with TRBJ2-3; tentatively, D is TRBD2 (6 bases). The CDR3 consists of 16 residues. Trimming shortened V by 5 bases and J by 1 base, and 16 bases separated the two germline ends. Germline CDR1 and CDR2: SGHNT and YENEEA. CDR3 nucleotides: TGTGCCAGCAGCCCCTCCCGTAGCGGAGGCACAGATACGCAGTATTTT. Protein: CASSPSRSGGTDTQYF.

The chain carries TRBV7-8 and TRBJ2-7, with TRBD2 matching 7 bases. The CDR3 consists of 14 residues. The germline V gene encodes CDR1 SGHVS and CDR2 FQNEAQ. With 3 bases clipped from V and 2 bases from J, the junction kept 4 bases outside the gene matches. The DNA of the CDR3 is TGTGCCAGCAGCTTGATGAGCGGGACCTACGAGCAGTACTTC. Protein product: CASSLMSGTYEQYF.

The CDR3 is CASSLTGNSGNTIYF. The CDR3 DNA reads TGTGCCAGCAGCCTAACAGGAAACTCTGGAAACACCATATATTTT. V and J are TRBV5-4 and TRBJ1-3; D possibly corresponds to TRBD1 (5 bases). Germline lookup yields CDR1 SGHNT and CDR2 YYREEE (reference sequence). This CDR3 is built from 15 residues. Trimming left V 4 bases short and J 0 bases short, with 11 bases between. The variable domain in full, completed from reference TRBV5-4 and TRBJ1-3, reads ETGVTQSPTHLIKTRGQQVTLRCSSQSGHNTVSWYQQALGQGPQFIFQYYREEENGRGNFPPRFSGLQFPNYSSELNVNALELDDSALYLCASSLTGNSGNTIYFGEGSWLTVV.

V and J are TRBV7-3 and TRBJ2-5; D not certain. Between the trimmed V and J ends, which lost 3 bases and 0 bases, there was a span of 5 bases. From germline, CDR1 is SGHTA and CDR2 FQGTGA. There are 13 residues in the CDR3. This CDR3 reads CASSLQYQETQYF. CDR3 bases: TGTGCCAGCAGCTTGCAGTACCAAGAGACCCAGTACTTC.

In DNA form, the CDR3 reads TGTGCCACCAGCGAGGCAGGGGTTACTTTTGAGGCTTTCTTT. As protein: CATSEAGVTFEAFF. The chain carries TRBV15 and TRBJ1-1; D may be TRBD1 (6 bases). The V and J ends lost 5 bases and 11 bases respectively, with 21 bases between them. The CDR3 covers 14 residues. Germline values: CDR1 LNHNV, CDR2 YYDKDF (reference sequence).

This clone was seen just once. The V gene is TRBV6-1, the J gene TRBJ2-7; D possibly corresponds to TRBD1 (6 bases). This CDR3 contains 15 residues. Germline CDR1 is MNHNS and CDR2 is SASEGT. V was clipped by 2 bases and J by 0 bases, with 11 bases between them. CDR3: CASSEFGQSSYEQYF. CDR3 sequence (DNA): TGTGCCAGCAGTGAATTCGGACAGAGCTCCTACGAGCAGTACTTC.

The gene calls are TRBV23-1 and TRBJ2-7, with D perhaps TRBD1 (6 bases). TRBV23-1 is identified as an open reading frame with a role that is uncertain. This CDR3 is 16 amino acids long. V was cut by 6 bases and J by 3 bases, with 21 bases left in between. The CDR3 DNA follows: TGCGCCAGCAGCTACACAGGGCTTGTAGGGAACTACGAGCAGTACTTC. As protein: CASSYTGLVGNYEQYF.

The J gene is TRBJ2-1, the V gene TRBV18; 9 bases fit TRBD2. Germline values: CDR1 KGHSH, CDR2 LQKENI. After removal of 2 bases from V and 0 bases from J, the junction contained 8 bases not matched to a gene. There are 18 residues in the CDR3. The CDR3 sequence: CASSPFEAGGISYNEQFF. The CDR3 DNA follows: TGTGCCAGCTCACCATTCGAAGCGGGGGGCATCTCCTACAATGAGCAGTTCTTC. The entire variable domain, with the rest obtained from reference TRBV18 and TRBJ2-1, is as follows: NAGVMQNPRHLVRRRGQEARLRCSPMKGHSHVYWYRQLPEEGLKFMVYLQKENIIDESGMPKERFSAEFPKEGPSILRIQQVVRGDSAAYFCASSPFEAGGISYNEQFFGPGTRLTVL.

The chain joins TRBV19 to TRBJ1-6; D not certain. This CDR3 region has 14 residues. Trimming cost V 7 bases and J 10 bases, with 17 bases left between them. Germline V gene data show CDR1 as LNHDA and CDR2 as SQIVND (reference sequence). In DNA, the CDR3 is TGTGCCAGTACTCCAGAGGGAGGTTGGTCACCCCTCCACTTT. It is translated as CASTPEGGWSPLHF.

This rearrangement joins TRBV6-5 to TRBJ2-3; the D is unclear. Per the germline V gene, CDR1 is MNHEY and CDR2 is SVGAGI. CDR3 size: 11 residues. V shed 7 bases and J shed 6 bases, with 8 bases lying between them. The CDR3 coding sequence is TGTGCCAGCAACCACTTGGATACGCAGTATTTT. Its protein product is CASNHLDTQYF.

The chain is built from TRBV4-1 and TRBJ1-6; possibly TRBD1 for D (5 bases). CDR1 is MGHRA, CDR2 YSYEKL, per germline. V lost 0 bases and J lost 0, with 12 bases in between. The CDR3 runs to 18 residues. Here the CDR3 DNA reads TGCGCCAGCAGCCAAGATCTCGACAGAGGCTCCTATAATTCACCCCTCCACTTT. It specifies CASSQDLDRGSYNSPLHF.

The chain employs TRBV19 and TRBJ1-4; a possible D gene is TRBD1 (6 bases). The CDR3 spans 14 residues. V was clipped by 8 bases and J by 7 bases, with 17 bases between them. CDR1 is LNHDA and CDR2 is SQIVND in the germline V gene (reference sequence). The CDR3 sequence: CASGMGAQREKLFF. The CDR3 nucleotides read TGTGCCAGTGGAATGGGGGCCCAACGTGAAAAACTGTTTTTT.

This clone was detected once. This sequence joins TRBV30 and TRBJ2-1; 11 nucleotides agree with TRBD1. The J segment lost 8 bases and the V segment lost 7 bases, leaving 10 bases of the junction unmatched. The CDR3 is made up of 14 amino acids. Germline V gene data show CDR1 as GTSNPN and CDR2 as SVGIG (reference sequence). CDR3 region: CALGGDRGFDEQFF. Here the CDR3 DNA reads TGTGCCTTAGGGGGGGACAGGGGGTTTGATGAGCAGTTCTTC.

The gene calls are TRBV30 and TRBJ1-1; TRBD1 agrees at 9 bases. This CDR3 region has 13 residues. Per the germline V gene, CDR1 is GTSNPN and CDR2 is SVGIG (reference sequence). The V and J ends lost 3 bases and 2 bases, in that order; junction bases with no gene match: 1. CDR3 sequence: CAWRDRGNTEAFF. The CDR3 nucleotides are TGTGCCTGGAGGGACAGGGGTAACACTGAAGCTTTCTTT.

V gene TRBV6-6 combines with J gene TRBJ1-5; TRBD1 matches at 9 bases. From germline, CDR1 is MNHNY and CDR2 SVGAGI (reference sequence). V was pared by 3 bases and J by 4 bases, with 4 bases of the junction left unmatched. This CDR3 is 15 amino acids long. The CDR3 bases are TGTGCCAGCAGTTATTCCGGGACAGGGAATCAGCCCCAGCATTTT. It is translated as CASSYSGTGNQPQHF.

The chain is built from TRBV10-2 and TRBJ1-1, with D possibly being TRBD1 (6 bases). The CDR3 contains 12 residues. Germline V gene lookup returns CDR1 WSHSY and CDR2 SAAADI. Between the trimmed V and J ends, which lost 5 bases and 3 bases, there was a span of 7 bases. CDR3: CASSSGDTEAFF. The CDR3 DNA reads as TGCGCCAGCAGTTCAGGGGACACTGAAGCTTTCTTT.

This clone was seen only a few times. The chain carries TRBV6-6 and TRBJ1-1; D is unclear. Germline V gene sequence: CDR1 MNHNY, CDR2 SVGAGI (reference sequence). Trimming stripped 4 bases from V and 1 base from J, with 13 bases between. The CDR3 totals 15 residues. DNA for the CDR3: TGTGCCAGCAGTTCCCATATGCAGTCGAACACTGAAGCTTTCTTT. This translates into CASSSHMQSNTEAFF.

The rearrangement links TRBV10-1 to TRBJ2-3; the match to TRBD2 covers 7 bases. V shed 3 bases and J 0 bases; nucleotides not matched to a gene: 6. The CDR3 runs to 16 residues. Germline loops: CDR1 WNHNN, CDR2 SYGVQD (reference sequence). CDR3 DNA: TGCGCCAGCAGTGAATCTGGCGGGGGTAGCACAGATACGCAGTATTTT. Amino acids: CASSESGGGSTDTQYF.

The genes are TRBV29-1 and TRBJ2-5; a weak D match, TRBD2 (6 bases). CDR3 length: 13 residues. The V and J ends lost 6 bases and 2 bases respectively, with 13 bases between them. Germline V lookup: CDR1 SQVTM, CDR2 ANQGSEA. The chain's CDR3 is CSVRDSGQETQYF. For the CDR3, the DNA is TGCAGCGTCCGGGACTCGGGGCAAGAGACCCAGTACTTC.

The chain uses TRBV5-1 and TRBJ2-7; a possible D gene is TRBD1 (6 bases). CDR1 and CDR2 (germline): SGHRS, YFSETQ. The CDR3 extends over 14 amino acids. The V and J ends lost 3 bases and 6 bases respectively, with 16 bases between them. The CDR3 sequence is CASSYVTQGSEQYF. The CDR3 DNA reads as TGCGCCAGCAGCTACGTCACACAGGGTAGCGAGCAGTACTTC.

In the case of this clone: At the DNA level, this CDR3 is encoded by other sequences in the same sample as well. The chain couples TRBV5-1 to TRBJ2-2, with a tentative D call TRBD1 (5 bases). CDR3 length: 14 residues. Per the germline V gene, CDR1 is SGHRS and CDR2 is YFSETQ. The V and J ends lost 4 bases and 1 base respectively, with 8 bases between them. The chain's CDR3 is CASSLGQNTGELFF. The CDR3, as DNA: TGCGCCAGCAGCCTCGGACAGAACACCGGGGAGCTGTTTTTT.

The CDR3 loop reads CASSPFGQDQPQHF. The CDR3 DNA sequence: TGTGCCAGCAGTCCATTTGGACAGGATCAGCCCCAGCATTTT. The rearrangement joins TRBV2 to TRBJ1-5, with 7 bases identical to TRBD1. The CDR3 runs to 14 residues. The V gene end was trimmed by 5 bases and the J gene end by 5 bases; junction bases not matched to a gene: 6. Germline lookup yields CDR1 SNHLY and CDR2 FYNNEI.

Turning to this clone: Other DNA sequences within the sample encode an identical CDR3. The chain links TRBV19 to TRBJ2-3; 7 bases line up with TRBD2. Trimming cost V 3 bases and J 1 base; bases outside gene matches: 4. The CDR3 sequence is 15 residues long. Per germline, CDR1 LNHDA and CDR2 SQIVND (reference sequence). CDR3 in DNA: TGTGCCAGTAGTATCGGGGCGGGGGGCACAGATACGCAGTATTTT. Its protein product is CASSIGAGGTDTQYF.